The T cell receptor (beta chain) under discussion was sequenced for a study of OX40 agonist ivuxolimab in advanced cancers. Study-wide context: Of the patients, three showed partial responses, one with hepatocellular carcinoma and two with cutaneous melanoma.

Drawing of blood for sampling happened at baseline, at cycle 4 day 1, and at cycle 7 day 1. On this clone: Its antigen is not known.

Findings and limits, study-wide: Specificity for antigen went undetermined in the expanded peripheral T cells. CD4+ and CD8+ T cells in blood underwent clonal expansion by week 6 at 0.1 to 3.0 mg/kg.

Clones were read by immunoSEQ multiplex PCR, and TCRdb kept only the in-frame ones, dropping some. The data hold tens of thousands of clones, with about 87% observed a single time. The V and J ends lost 1 base and 0 bases respectively, with 7 bases between them. This CDR3 is 14 amino acids long. Germline V gives CDR1 SGHNT, CDR2 YYREEE (reference sequence). Source: CD4+ or CD8+ T cells sorted from blood, taken in a trial of the OX40 agonist ivuxolimab. The receptor was isolated from an adult with an advanced solid tumor such as melanoma, head and neck, liver or kidney cancer. V and J are TRBV5-4 and TRBJ1-2; D is unclear. CDR3 coding DNA: TGTGCCAGCAGCTTGAAGGGTTCTAACTATGGCTACACCTTC. Its protein product is CASSLKGSNYGYTF.